The 18 T cell receptor beta chains below come from one sample, sequenced in a study of T-cell memory formation after mild COVID-19. From the 5' RACE reads, TCRdb called clonotypes with MiXCR, one entry per CDR3 protein. The profile shows a few hundred thousand distinct CDR3 sequences, 20% to 25% of them singletons. The specimen was PBMCs or a T cell subset sorted from them (not recorded which). The receptors come from a young man who had mild COVID-19 (a few samples of this study predate the infection). Cell type and time point are not known.

This chain links TRBV3-1 with TRBJ1-2; D gene unclear. Trimming left V 0 bases short and J 3 bases short, with 8 bases between. The CDR3 sequence is 14 residues long. The germline V gene has CDR1 LGHDT and CDR2 YNNKEL (reference sequence). The chain's CDR3 is CASSQDRWDYGYTF. CDR3 DNA: TGTGCCAGCAGCCAAGATCGATGGGACTATGGCTACACCTTC.

This clonotype was counted a few times. The chain employs TRBV5-1 and TRBJ2-2, with TRBD2 identical over 14 bases. V lost 4 bases to trimming and J lost 0 bases; unmatched junction nucleotides: 11. This CDR3 contains 20 residues. Germline CDR1 and CDR2: SGHRS and YFSETQ. CDR3 coding DNA: TGCGCCAGCAGCCCGGGAATGTCGGGACTAGCGGGGGCGAACACCGGGGAGCTGTTTTTT. Encoded protein: CASSPGMSGLAGANTGELFF.

This clonotype was seen many times. An end of the junction does not agree with germline; a read error may underlie this. CDR3 loop: CASSSGQGNSPLHF. The CDR3 DNA is TGCGCCAGCAGCTCGGGACAGGGTAATTCACCCCTCCACTTT. The rearrangement uses TRBV7-9 and TRBJ1-6, with 9 nucleotides matching TRBD1. Germline values: CDR1 SEHNR, CDR2 FQNEAQ (reference sequence). CDR3 length equals 14 residues.

The sample holds many counts of this clonotype. The chain links TRBV7-9 to TRBJ2-5; no definite D call. The CDR3 runs to 13 residues. From germline, CDR1 is SEHNR and CDR2 FQNEAQ (reference sequence). The V end lost 1 base, the J end lost 5 bases, and 8 bases lay between the germline ends. The CDR3 DNA reads TGTGCCAGCAGCTTAGTAGGGTCGGAGACCCAGTACTTC. It codes for CASSLVGSETQYF.

The chain couples TRBV18 to TRBJ1-2; 8 bases agree with TRBD1. CDR1 KGHSH and CDR2 LQKENI come from the germline V gene. J was trimmed by 3 bases and V by 3 bases; bases with no gene match: 6. This CDR3 region has 15 residues. As DNA, the CDR3 is TGTGCCAGCTCACCTCTGGGACAGGCGGACTATGGCTACACCTTC. This sequence encodes CASSPLGQADYGYTF.

The table lists this clonotype with a few counts. The chain joins TRBV11-2 to TRBJ2-2; 12 bases map to TRBD1. The CDR3 is 16 residues long. CDR1 SGHAT and CDR2 FQNNGV come from the germline V gene. After removal of 6 bases from V and 7 bases from J, the junction contained 9 bases not matched to a gene. The CDR3 region has the DNA TGTGCCAGCAGGTCCCCGGGACAGGGGGCGAACGGGGAGCTGTTTTTT. Residues: CASRSPGQGANGELFF.

Written as DNA, the CDR3 is TGCAGCGTTGTACCCAACAGGGAACAGGAGACCCAGTACTTC. Translating gives CSVVPNREQETQYF. The V gene is TRBV29-1, the J gene TRBJ2-5; D perhaps matches TRBD1 (6 bases). CDR1 SQVTM and CDR2 ANQGSEA come from the germline V gene. Trimming shortened V by 4 bases and J by 5 bases, and 17 bases separated the two germline ends. The CDR3 has 14 amino acids.

The V and J genes are TRBV18 and TRBJ2-2, with a weak D call TRBD2 (6 bases). The germline CDR1 and CDR2 sequences are KGHSH and LQKENI. Trimming stripped 5 bases from V and 4 bases from J, with 11 bases between. The CDR3 has 14 residues. Written as DNA, the CDR3 is TGTGCCAGCTCAATCCGGGAGACCACCGGGGAGCTGTTTTTT. Translated, it gives CASSIRETTGELFF.

The J gene is TRBJ2-1, the V gene TRBV5-1, with D tentatively TRBD1 or TRBD2 (6 bases each). V was pared by 0 bases and J by 4 bases, with 11 bases between. The CDR3 has 15 residues. Germline CDR1 is SGHRS and CDR2 is YFSETQ. The CDR3 region is CASSLGGAYYNEQFF. Here the CDR3 DNA reads TGCGCCAGCAGCTTGGGGGGGGCCTATTACAATGAGCAGTTCTTC.

The V gene is TRBV2, the J gene TRBJ2-4; D is unresolved. CDR3 length: 12 residues. V lost 1 base, J lost 6 bases, and 4 bases lay in between. Germline-derived CDR1 and CDR2 are SNHLY and FYNNEI. The CDR3 DNA is TGTGCCAGCAGTGAAGGGGTAAACATTCAGTACTTC. Its protein is CASSEGVNIQYF. The full variable domain, rest sourced from reference TRBV2 and TRBJ2-4, is EPEVTQTPSHQVTQMGQEVILRCVPISNHLYFYWYRQILGQKVEFLVSFYNNEISEKSEIFDDQFSVERPDGSNFTLKIRSTKLEDSAMYFCASSEGVNIQYFGAGTRLSVL.

Many counts were recorded for this clonotype. The chain carries TRBV2 and TRBJ2-3; either TRBD1 or TRBD2 may supply D (5 bases each). The length of the CDR3 is 11 residues. V was cut by 10 bases and J by 3 bases, with 8 bases left in between. Germline V lookup: CDR1 SNHLY, CDR2 FYNNEI. The CDR3 spells CANGGTDTQYF. CDR3 bases: TGTGCCAATGGGGGTACAGATACGCAGTATTTT.

For the CDR3, the DNA is TGTGCCAGCAGCCCATCCCCGGCTGGACGGGCAGATACGCAGTATTTT. This translates into CASSPSPAGRADTQYF. V and J are TRBV11-2 and TRBJ2-3; no definite D call. Germline V gives CDR1 SGHAT, CDR2 FQNNGV. The V gene lost 5 bases and the J gene lost 4 bases, with 19 bases spanning the gap. The CDR3 totals 16 residues.

This sequence joins TRBV3-1 and TRBJ1-2; D not resolved. CDR1 LGHDT and CDR2 YNNKEL come from the germline V gene (reference sequence). Deletions cut 5 bases from V and 1 base from J, with 14 bases between. This CDR3 has 15 amino acids. CDR3 sequence: CASSSYSTVNYGYTF. The CDR3 coding sequence is TGTGCCAGCAGCTCATACTCGACGGTTAACTATGGCTACACCTTC. Full variable domain (rest looked up from reference TRBV3-1 and TRBJ1-2): DTAVSQTPKYLVTQMGNDKSIKCEQNLGHDTMYWYKQDSKKFLKIMFSYNNKELIINETVPNRFSPKSPDKAHLNLHINSLELGDSAVYFCASSSYSTVNYGYTFGSGTRLTVV.

For the CDR3, the DNA is TGTGCCAGCAGCTTACTCGGGAGCACCTCACCCCTCCACTTT. Protein product: CASSLLGSTSPLHF. The chain uses TRBV7-9 and TRBJ1-6; D not resolved. Germline V CDR1 and CDR2: SEHNR, FQNEAQ (reference sequence). V lost 2 bases to trimming and J lost 10 bases, with 12 bases between them. This CDR3 has 14 amino acids.

This clonotype showed up many times. The genes are TRBV7-9 and TRBJ2-3, with a weak D call TRBD2 (5 bases). The CDR3 contains 15 residues. Per germline, CDR1 SEHNR and CDR2 FQNEAQ (reference sequence). Trimming left V 7 bases short and J 7 bases short, with 21 bases between. CDR3 nucleotide sequence: TGTGCCAGCACCCCGGCGGGTGTCAGCCATAATACGCAGTATTTT. This gives the protein CASTPAGVSHNTQYF. Full variable domain (missing parts from reference TRBV7-9 and TRBJ2-3): DTGVSQNPRHKITKRGQNVTFRCDPISEHNRLYWYRQTLGQGPEFLTYFQNEAQLEKSRLLSDRFSAERPKGSFSTLEIQRTEQGDSAMYLCASTPAGVSHNTQYFGPGTRLTVL.

This clonotype was seen many times. The chain has TRBV7-9 and TRBJ2-1; no definite D call. This CDR3 comprises 13 residues. V was shortened by 2 bases and J by 8 bases, with 10 bases between the two germline ends. CDR1 and CDR2 from the germline V gene are SEHNR and FQNEAQ (reference sequence). The CDR3 DNA sequence: TGTGCCAGCAGCTTATATCTGGTAGATGAGCAGTTCTTC. This translates into CASSLYLVDEQFF.

This clonotype was recorded many times. The rearrangement uses TRBV2 and TRBJ2-7; no firm D call. Germline values: CDR1 SNHLY, CDR2 FYNNEI. V was pared by 8 bases and J by 0 bases, with 20 bases between. The CDR3 runs to 16 residues. CDR3 in DNA: TGTGCCAGCTTAATTAAGTCCTTCAGTATCTCCTACGAGCAGTACTTC. This translates into CASLIKSFSISYEQYF. The entire variable domain, with the rest obtained from reference TRBV2 and TRBJ2-7, is as follows: EPEVTQTPSHQVTQMGQEVILRCVPISNHLYFYWYRQILGQKVEFLVSFYNNEISEKSEIFDDQFSVERPDGSNFTLKIRSTKLEDSAMYFCASLIKSFSISYEQYFGPGTRLTVT.

This clonotype has just one count. This chain connects TRBV7-8 to TRBJ2-7, with 8 positions matching TRBD2. J lost 2 bases, V lost 5 bases, and 5 bases had no gene match. The CDR3 extends over 14 amino acids. Germline CDR1 is SGHVS and CDR2 is FQNEAQ. CDR3 coding DNA: TGTGCCAGCAGCCAGGGACTAGTCCCCTACGAGCAGTACGTC. Its translation: CASSQGLVPYEQYV.